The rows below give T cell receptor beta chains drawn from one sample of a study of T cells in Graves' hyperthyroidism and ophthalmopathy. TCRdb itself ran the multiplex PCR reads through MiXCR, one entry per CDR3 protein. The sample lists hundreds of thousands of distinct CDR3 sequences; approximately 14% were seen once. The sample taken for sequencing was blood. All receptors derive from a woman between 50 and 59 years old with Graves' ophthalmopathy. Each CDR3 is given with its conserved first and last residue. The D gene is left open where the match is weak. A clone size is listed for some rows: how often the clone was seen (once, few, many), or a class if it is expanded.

cdr3_aa: CASSLSDTRGTQYF; cdr3_nt: TGTGCCAGCAGCTTATCGGATACTAGGGGGACCCAGTACTTC; d_call: NA; clone_size: many; v_call: TRBV7-2; j_call: TRBJ2-5
cdr3_aa: CASSYGDLAGEQYF; cdr3_nt: TGTGCCAGCAGTTACGGGGACTTAGCCGGCGAGCAGTACTTC; d_call: NA; clone_size: NA; v_call: TRBV6-2/TRBV6-3; j_call: TRBJ2-7
cdr3_aa: CASSSGLAGGYNEQFF; cdr3_nt: TGTGCCAGCAGTTCGGGACTAGCGGGAGGCTACAATGAGCAGTTCTTC; d_call: TRBD2; clone_size: many; v_call: TRBV12-3/TRBV12-4; j_call: TRBJ2-1
cdr3_aa: CASSHSTSNTGELFF; cdr3_nt: TGTGCCAGCAGCCATTCTACTTCGAACACCGGGGAGCTGTTTTTT; d_call: NA; clone_size: NA; v_call: TRBV3-2; j_call: TRBJ2-2
cdr3_aa: CASSQGSQRGLSTDTQYF; cdr3_nt: TGTGCCAGCAGCCAAGGTTCCCAGCGGGGATTGAGCACAGATACGCAGTATTTT; d_call: TRBD2; clone_size: NA; v_call: TRBV3-1; j_call: TRBJ2-3
cdr3_aa: CSARDTVEIGYTF; cdr3_nt: TGCAGTGCTAGAGATACAGTCGAAATTGGCTACACCTTC; d_call: NA; clone_size: NA; v_call: TRBV20-1; j_call: TRBJ1-2
cdr3_aa: CSARGPGQTYGYTF; cdr3_nt: TGCAGTGCTAGAGGTCCGGGCCAGACCTATGGCTACACCTTC; d_call: NA; clone_size: many; v_call: TRBV20-1; j_call: TRBJ1-2
cdr3_aa: CASFRFLHNEQFF; cdr3_nt: TGTGCCAGCTTCAGGTTCCTCCACAATGAGCAGTTCTTC; d_call: NA; clone_size: many; v_call: TRBV28; j_call: TRBJ2-1
cdr3_aa: CASSAWTATEAFF; cdr3_nt: TGTGCCAGCAGCGCGTGGACAGCCACTGAAGCTTTCTTT; d_call: NA; clone_size: many; v_call: TRBV5-5; j_call: TRBJ1-1
cdr3_aa: CASSKRGFTGELFF; cdr3_nt: TGTGCCAGTAGTAAGAGGGGCTTCACCGGGGAGCTGTTTTTT; d_call: NA; clone_size: NA; v_call: TRBV19; j_call: TRBJ2-2
cdr3_aa: CSVLVDTEAFF; cdr3_nt: TGCAGCGTGTTGGTAGACACTGAAGCTTTCTTT; d_call: NA; clone_size: few; v_call: TRBV29-1; j_call: TRBJ1-1
cdr3_aa: CASTPGRGFGNTIYF; cdr3_nt: TGTGCCAGCACTCCCGGGCGGGGGTTTGGAAACACCATATATTTT; d_call: NA; clone_size: many; v_call: TRBV28; j_call: TRBJ1-3
cdr3_aa: CASDLGDGNQPQHF; cdr3_nt: TGTGCCAGCGATTTGGGTGACGGCAATCAGCCCCAGCATTTT; d_call: NA; clone_size: many; v_call: TRBV30; j_call: TRBJ1-5
cdr3_aa: CASSTVGGALETQYF; cdr3_nt: TGTGCCAGCAGTACCGTGGGGGGGGCGCTGGAGACCCAGTACTTC; d_call: NA; clone_size: many; v_call: TRBV28; j_call: TRBJ2-5
cdr3_aa: CASKNRAVSNSPLHF; cdr3_nt: TGCGCCAGCAAAAACAGGGCAGTGTCGAATTCACCCCTCCACTTT; d_call: NA; clone_size: NA; v_call: TRBV4-1; j_call: TRBJ1-6
cdr3_aa: CSVEDLGGSGYTF; cdr3_nt: TGCAGCGTTGAAGATCTGGGCGGGTCCGGCTACACCTTC; d_call: NA; clone_size: NA; v_call: TRBV29-1; j_call: TRBJ1-2
cdr3_aa: CASSYFTDQETQYF; cdr3_nt: TGTGCCAGCAGTTATTTTACAGACCAAGAGACCCAGTACTTC; d_call: NA; clone_size: NA; v_call: TRBV6-1; j_call: TRBJ2-5
cdr3_aa: CSVGPQGGGTEAFF; cdr3_nt: TGCAGCGTTGGTCCCCAGGGGGGAGGGACTGAAGCTTTCTTT; d_call: TRBD1; clone_size: many; v_call: TRBV29-1; j_call: TRBJ1-1
cdr3_aa: CAINKVGGDRVDNEQFF; cdr3_nt: TGTGCCATCAATAAGGTGGGAGGGGACAGGGTAGACAATGAGCAGTTCTTC; d_call: TRBD1; clone_size: NA; v_call: TRBV10-3; j_call: TRBJ2-1
cdr3_aa: CAISGTGGGETQYF; cdr3_nt: TGTGCCATCAGTGGGACAGGGGGTGGAGAGACCCAGTACTTC; d_call: TRBD1; clone_size: NA; v_call: TRBV10-3; j_call: TRBJ2-5
cdr3_aa: CASTKTQFHGELFF; cdr3_nt: TGTGCCAGCACCAAAACCCAGTTTCACGGGGAGCTGTTTTTT; d_call: NA; clone_size: many; v_call: TRBV12-3/TRBV12-4; j_call: TRBJ2-2
cdr3_aa: CASSRLAVLNNEQFF; cdr3_nt: TGTGCCAGCAGCCGACTAGCGGTCCTAAACAATGAGCAGTTCTTC; d_call: TRBD2; clone_size: NA; v_call: TRBV6-2/TRBV6-3; j_call: TRBJ2-1
cdr3_aa: CASNLLGEAFF; cdr3_nt: TGTGCCAGCAATTTACTGGGTGAAGCTTTCTTT; d_call: NA; clone_size: few; v_call: TRBV28; j_call: TRBJ1-1
cdr3_aa: CASVNWASNSPLHF; cdr3_nt: TGTGCCAGTGTTAATTGGGCGTCTAATTCACCCCTCCACTTT; d_call: NA; clone_size: few; v_call: TRBV28; j_call: TRBJ1-6
cdr3_aa: CASSLVGRDGLGDEQFF; cdr3_nt: TGTGCCAGCAGCTTAGTCGGACGGGACGGGCTCGGGGATGAGCAGTTCTTC; d_call: NA; clone_size: many; v_call: TRBV11-1; j_call: TRBJ2-1
cdr3_aa: CASSQDTEPSGSSAQYF; cdr3_nt: TGCGCCAGCAGCCAAGATACTGAACCTAGCGGGAGCTCAGCTCAGTACTTC; d_call: TRBD2; clone_size: NA; v_call: TRBV4-3; j_call: TRBJ2-5
cdr3_aa: CASSSQSYYNEQFF; cdr3_nt: TGTGCCAGCAGTTCACAGAGCTACTACAATGAGCAGTTCTTC; d_call: NA; clone_size: NA; v_call: TRBV27; j_call: TRBJ2-1
cdr3_aa: CASTSSYEQYF; cdr3_nt: TGTGCCAGCACTAGCTCCTACGAGCAGTACTTC; d_call: NA; clone_size: many; v_call: TRBV28; j_call: TRBJ2-7
cdr3_aa: CSVREGNQPQHF; cdr3_nt: TGCAGCGTAAGGGAAGGCAATCAGCCCCAGCATTTT; d_call: NA; clone_size: many; v_call: TRBV29-1; j_call: TRBJ1-5
cdr3_aa: CASSYPLGVQPQHF; cdr3_nt: TGTGCCAGCAGTTACCCCCTAGGAGTACAGCCCCAGCATTTT; d_call: NA; clone_size: many; v_call: TRBV28; j_call: TRBJ1-5
cdr3_aa: CSARGVAGWSNEQFF; cdr3_nt: TGCAGTGCTAGGGGTGTAGCGGGATGGAGCAATGAGCAGTTCTTC; d_call: TRBD2; clone_size: many; v_call: TRBV20-1; j_call: TRBJ2-1
cdr3_aa: CASSYSSGLRSYEQYF; cdr3_nt: TGTGCCAGCAGTTACTCGTCGGGTTTACGCTCCTACGAGCAGTACTTC; d_call: NA; clone_size: NA; v_call: TRBV6-5; j_call: TRBJ2-7
cdr3_aa: CSARSQGSYNEQFF; cdr3_nt: TGCAGTGCTAGATCACAGGGTTCCTACAATGAGCAGTTCTTC; d_call: NA; clone_size: many; v_call: TRBV20-1; j_call: TRBJ2-1
cdr3_aa: CASSLGRNSEQYF; cdr3_nt: TGTGCCAGCAGCTTAGGTAGGAACAGCGAGCAGTACTTC; d_call: NA; clone_size: few; v_call: TRBV7-8; j_call: TRBJ2-7
cdr3_aa: CSDLDRASTDTQYF; cdr3_nt: TGCAGCGACCTGGACAGGGCTAGCACAGATACGCAGTATTTT; d_call: TRBD1; clone_size: NA; v_call: TRBV29-1; j_call: TRBJ2-3
cdr3_aa: CASSQDRVDYGYTF; cdr3_nt: TGCGCCAGCAGCCAAGACAGGGTTGACTATGGCTACACCTTC; d_call: NA; clone_size: few; v_call: TRBV4-1; j_call: TRBJ1-2
cdr3_aa: CASSLTAGQGETQYF; cdr3_nt: TGCGCCAGCAGCTTGACTGCGGGACAGGGGGAGACCCAGTACTTC; d_call: TRBD1; clone_size: NA; v_call: TRBV5-1; j_call: TRBJ2-5
cdr3_aa: CASSVGVSGAREQYF; cdr3_nt: TGTGCCAGCAGCGTAGGAGTTAGTGGGGCGCGCGAGCAGTACTTC; d_call: NA; clone_size: NA; v_call: TRBV9; j_call: TRBJ2-7
cdr3_aa: CASSWGQRLSYEQYF; cdr3_nt: TGCGCCAGCAGCTGGGGGCAGAGACTATCCTACGAGCAGTACTTC; d_call: NA; clone_size: many; v_call: TRBV5-1; j_call: TRBJ2-7
cdr3_aa: CASTKDSSYEQYF; cdr3_nt: TGTGCCAGCACGAAGGACAGCTCCTACGAGCAGTACTTC; d_call: NA; clone_size: few; v_call: TRBV6-1; j_call: TRBJ2-7
cdr3_aa: CASSDHGTSGTGELFF; cdr3_nt: TGTGCCAGCAGCGACCATGGGACCTCGGGAACCGGGGAGCTGTTTTTT; d_call: NA; clone_size: few; v_call: TRBV9; j_call: TRBJ2-2
cdr3_aa: CSVERDTYEQYF; cdr3_nt: TGCAGCGTTGAACGCGACACCTACGAGCAGTACTTC; d_call: NA; clone_size: many; v_call: TRBV29-1; j_call: TRBJ2-7
cdr3_aa: CASSFRDRVGTEAFF; cdr3_nt: TGTGCCAGCAGTTTCCGTGACAGGGTCGGCACTGAAGCTTTCTTT; d_call: TRBD1; clone_size: many; v_call: TRBV28; j_call: TRBJ1-1
cdr3_aa: CASLRGRGYTF; cdr3_nt: TGTGCCAGCCTCAGGGGAAGGGGCTACACCTTC; d_call: NA; clone_size: NA; v_call: TRBV28; j_call: TRBJ1-2
cdr3_aa: CASIPAIGGRLYEQFF; cdr3_nt: TGTGCCAGCATCCCTGCGATTGGCGGGAGGCTATATGAGCAGTTCTTC; d_call: TRBD2; clone_size: NA; v_call: TRBV12-3/TRBV12-4; j_call: TRBJ2-1
cdr3_aa: CASSSPLPRQGRVQYQQFF; cdr3_nt: TGTGCCAGCAGTTCCCCCCTTCCTCGACAGGGTAGGGTCCAATATCAGCAGTTCTTC; d_call: TRBD1; clone_size: many; v_call: TRBV28; j_call: TRBJ2-1
cdr3_aa: CASSLWVTADLTSNQPQHF; cdr3_nt: TGTGCCAGCAGCTTATGGGTGACAGCCGATCTGACAAGCAATCAGCCCCAGCATTTT; d_call: NA; clone_size: NA; v_call: TRBV7-2; j_call: TRBJ1-5
cdr3_aa: CASRENGDSNYGYTF; cdr3_nt: TGTGCCAGCAGGGAGAACGGGGACAGTAACTATGGCTACACCTTC; d_call: TRBD1; clone_size: many; v_call: TRBV7-9; j_call: TRBJ1-2
cdr3_aa: CASSLSDRGRVNYGYTF; cdr3_nt: TGCGCCAGCAGCTTGTCGGACAGGGGGCGCGTAAACTATGGCTACACCTTC; d_call: TRBD1; clone_size: NA; v_call: TRBV5-1; j_call: TRBJ1-2
cdr3_aa: CASSKQGKRNYVGYTF; cdr3_nt: TGTGCCAGCAGTAAACAGGGTAAAAGAAACTACGTAGGCTACACCTTC; d_call: NA; clone_size: many; v_call: TRBV12-3/TRBV12-4; j_call: TRBJ1-2
cdr3_aa: CAWTKLAQPYNEQFF; cdr3_nt: TGTGCCTGGACTAAGCTAGCGCAACCCTACAATGAGCAGTTCTTC; d_call: NA; clone_size: few; v_call: TRBV30; j_call: TRBJ2-1
cdr3_aa: CATSDFSVRAGATGELFF; cdr3_nt: TGTGCCACCAGTGATTTCTCCGTACGGGCGGGAGCAACCGGGGAGCTGTTTTTT; d_call: TRBD2; clone_size: NA; v_call: TRBV24-1; j_call: TRBJ2-2
cdr3_aa: CAWSEMTKNQETQYF; cdr3_nt: TGTGCCTGGAGTGAGATGACGAAAAACCAAGAGACCCAGTACTTC; d_call: NA; clone_size: many; v_call: TRBV30; j_call: TRBJ2-5
cdr3_aa: CASSPLSSYNEQFF; cdr3_nt: TGTGCCAGCTCACCACTGAGCTCCTACAATGAGCAGTTCTTC; d_call: NA; clone_size: few; v_call: TRBV18; j_call: TRBJ2-1